This TCR beta chain was documented in a study of T cells after yellow fever vaccination. Whole-study findings and limits: A minor fraction of clonotypes spanned both CD4 and CD8 compartments.

Germline CDR1 is GTSNPN and CDR2 is SVGIG (reference sequence). CDR3 length: 13 amino acids. The ends were cut back, 3 bases at V and 4 bases at J, with 9 bases in the middle. This clonotype appeared a few times. Its antigen remains unknown. TCRdb called the 5' RACE reads again in MiXCR, with one record for every CDR3 protein. This sample carries under 200,000 distinct CDR3 sequences, 9.5% to 11% of them seen once, and the ten largest clones take less than 40%. The receptor comes from a man between 18 and 29 years old who received the YFV17D yellow fever vaccine. The chain uses TRBV30 and TRBJ1-4, with D uncertain. Material: CD8+ T cells sorted from PBMCs, obtained 15 days after the yellow fever booster vaccination. The CDR3 spells CAWRARHNEKLFF. The CDR3 nucleotides are TGTGCCTGGAGGGCGCGCCATAATGAAAAACTGTTTTTT.